The clone carrying this T cell receptor (beta chain) appeared many times. The data were obtained in a study of early T cells in non-severe SARS-CoV-2 infection. Trimming took 3 bases from V and 5 from J; bases not matched to a gene: 6. Germline CDR1 reads LNHDA; CDR2 reads SQIVND (reference sequence). This CDR3 has 15 residues. TCRdb itself ran the 5' RACE reads through MiXCR, one entry per CDR3 protein. This table has about 61,000 distinct CDR3 sequences, 10% to 11% appearing once. Input material: whole blood. The rearrangement links TRBV19 to TRBJ2-3; 9 bases align to TRBD2. The receptor was isolated from an adult who was a healthcare worker with PCR-confirmed SARS-CoV-2 infection or an uninfected control (not recorded which). The CDR3 region is CASSIPGAGGDTQYF. CDR3 in DNA: TGTGCCAGTAGTATCCCGGGAGCGGGGGGAGATACGCAGTATTTT.